This TCR beta chain was captured by sequencing in a study of blood T cell repertoires in COVID-19. Study summary: Sources were T cells, B-cell-depleted T cells, or PBMCs; the material itself was cDNA or gDNA.

A COVID-19 case had been met by exposed participants during the 2 weeks before study entry. Germline V lookup: CDR1 LNHDA, CDR2 SQIVND (reference sequence). V was clipped by 5 bases and J by 7 bases; unmatched bases: 5. CDR3 length: 12 residues. Sequencing used immunoSEQ multiplex PCR; TCRdb keeps in-frame clones, though not all of them. Of 200,000 to 250,000 clones detected, roughly four fifths appear once; the ten largest clones hold roughly 4.8%. The rearrangement links TRBV19 to TRBJ2-7; 7 bases agree with TRBD1. The sequenced material came from PBMCs or T cells enriched from blood (not recorded which). The source is a woman aged 50 to 60 who had been exposed to COVID-19. For the CDR3, the DNA is TGTGCCAGTAGTTCTCGGACAGGAGAGCAGTACTTC. Residues: CASSSRTGEQYF. Full variable domain (missing parts from reference TRBV19 and TRBJ2-7): DGGITQSPKYLFRKEGQNVTLSCEQNLNHDAMYWYRQDPGQGLRLIYYSQIVNDFQKGDIAEGYSVSREKKESFPLTVTSAQKNPTAFYLCASSSRTGEQYFGPGTRLTVT.